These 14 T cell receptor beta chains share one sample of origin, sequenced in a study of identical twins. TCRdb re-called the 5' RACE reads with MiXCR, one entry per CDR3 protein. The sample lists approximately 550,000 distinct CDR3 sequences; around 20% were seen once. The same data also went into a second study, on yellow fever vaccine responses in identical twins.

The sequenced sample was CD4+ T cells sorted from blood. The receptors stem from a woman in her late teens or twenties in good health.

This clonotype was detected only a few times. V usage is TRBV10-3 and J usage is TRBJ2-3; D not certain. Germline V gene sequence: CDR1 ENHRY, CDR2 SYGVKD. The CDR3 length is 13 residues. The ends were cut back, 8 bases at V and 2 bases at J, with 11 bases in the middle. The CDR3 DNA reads TGTGCCATCGGAAATAGCCTCACAGATACGCAGTATTTT. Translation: CAIGNSLTDTQYF.

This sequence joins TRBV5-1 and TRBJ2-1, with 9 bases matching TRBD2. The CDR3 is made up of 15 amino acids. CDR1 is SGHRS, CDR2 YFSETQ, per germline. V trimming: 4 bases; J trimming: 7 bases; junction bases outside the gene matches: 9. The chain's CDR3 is CASSIGAGGLNEQFF. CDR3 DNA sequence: TGCGCCAGCAGCATCGGGGCGGGGGGGCTTAATGAGCAGTTCTTC.

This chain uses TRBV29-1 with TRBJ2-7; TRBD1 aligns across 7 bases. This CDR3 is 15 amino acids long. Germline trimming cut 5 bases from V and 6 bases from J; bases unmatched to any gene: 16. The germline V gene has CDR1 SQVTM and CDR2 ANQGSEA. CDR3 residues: CSVLPIMTGNVEQYF. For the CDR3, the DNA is TGCAGCGTTCTTCCCATAATGACAGGGAATGTCGAGCAGTACTTC.

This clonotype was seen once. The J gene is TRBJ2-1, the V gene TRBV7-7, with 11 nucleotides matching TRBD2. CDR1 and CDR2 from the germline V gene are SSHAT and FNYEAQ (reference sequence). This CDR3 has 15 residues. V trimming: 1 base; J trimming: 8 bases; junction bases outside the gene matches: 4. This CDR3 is CASSLGLAGMDEQFF. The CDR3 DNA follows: TGTGCCAGCAGCTTAGGACTAGCGGGGATGGATGAGCAGTTCTTC. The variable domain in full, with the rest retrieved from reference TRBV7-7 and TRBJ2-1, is GAGVSQSPRYKVTKRGQDVTLRCDPISSHATLYWYQQALGQGPEFLTYFNYEAQPDKSGLPSDRFSAERPEGSISTLTIQRTEQRDSAMYRCASSLGLAGMDEQFFGPGTRLTVL.

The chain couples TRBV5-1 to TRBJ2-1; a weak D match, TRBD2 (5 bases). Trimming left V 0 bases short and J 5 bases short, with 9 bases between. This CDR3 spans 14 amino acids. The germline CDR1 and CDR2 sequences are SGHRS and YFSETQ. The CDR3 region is CASSLASRDNEQFF. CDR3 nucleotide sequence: TGCGCCAGCAGCTTGGCCTCGCGGGACAATGAGCAGTTCTTC.

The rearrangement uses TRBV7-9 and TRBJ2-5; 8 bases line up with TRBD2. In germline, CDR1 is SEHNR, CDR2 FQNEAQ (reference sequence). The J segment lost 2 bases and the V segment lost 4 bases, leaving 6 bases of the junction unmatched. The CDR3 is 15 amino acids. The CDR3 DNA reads TGTGCCAGCAGCTCGGGCGGGAGGCAGCAAGAGACCCAGTACTTC. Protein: CASSSGGRQQETQYF. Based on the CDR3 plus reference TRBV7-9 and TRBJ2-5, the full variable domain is DTGVSQNPRHKITKRGQNVTFRCDPISEHNRLYWYRQTLGQGPEFLTYFQNEAQLEKSRLLSDRFSAERPKGSFSTLEIQRTEQGDSAMYLCASSSGGRQQETQYFGPGTRLLVL.

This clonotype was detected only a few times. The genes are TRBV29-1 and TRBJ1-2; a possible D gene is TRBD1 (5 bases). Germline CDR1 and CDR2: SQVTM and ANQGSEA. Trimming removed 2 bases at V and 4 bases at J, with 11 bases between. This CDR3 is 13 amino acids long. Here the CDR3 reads CSVEQGVGYGYTF. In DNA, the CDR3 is TGCAGCGTTGAACAAGGGGTCGGCTATGGCTACACCTTC.

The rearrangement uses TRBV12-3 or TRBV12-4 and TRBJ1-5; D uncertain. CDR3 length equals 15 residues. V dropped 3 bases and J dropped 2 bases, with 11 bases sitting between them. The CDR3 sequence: CASSFLRRGNQPQHF. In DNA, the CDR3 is TGTGCCAGCAGTTTCTTGCGGCGTGGCAATCAGCCCCAGCATTTT.

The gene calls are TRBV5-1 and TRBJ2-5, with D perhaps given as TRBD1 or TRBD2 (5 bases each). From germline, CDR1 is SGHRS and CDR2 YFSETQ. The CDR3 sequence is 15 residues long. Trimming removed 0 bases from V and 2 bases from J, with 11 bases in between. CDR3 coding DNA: TGCGCCAGCAGCTTGGCCGGGACGCCACAAGAGACCCAGTACTTC. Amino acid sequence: CASSLAGTPQETQYF.

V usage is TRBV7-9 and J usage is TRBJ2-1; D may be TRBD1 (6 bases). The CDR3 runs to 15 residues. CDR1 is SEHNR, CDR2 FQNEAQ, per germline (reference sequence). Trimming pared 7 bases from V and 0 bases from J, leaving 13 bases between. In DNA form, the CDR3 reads TGTGCCAGCACCAACCGGGACAACTCCTACAATGAGCAGTTCTTC. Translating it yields CASTNRDNSYNEQFF. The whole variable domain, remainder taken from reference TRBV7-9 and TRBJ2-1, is DTGVSQNPRHKITKRGQNVTFRCDPISEHNRLYWYRQTLGQGPEFLTYFQNEAQLEKSRLLSDRFSAERPKGSFSTLEIQRTEQGDSAMYLCASTNRDNSYNEQFFGPGTRLTVL.

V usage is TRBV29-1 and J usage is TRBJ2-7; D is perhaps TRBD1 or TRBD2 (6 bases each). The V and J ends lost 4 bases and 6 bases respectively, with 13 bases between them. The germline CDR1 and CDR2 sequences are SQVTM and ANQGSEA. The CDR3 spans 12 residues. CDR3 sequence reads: CSVGGGGSEQYF. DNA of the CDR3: TGCAGCGTTGGAGGAGGGGGATCCGAGCAGTACTTC.

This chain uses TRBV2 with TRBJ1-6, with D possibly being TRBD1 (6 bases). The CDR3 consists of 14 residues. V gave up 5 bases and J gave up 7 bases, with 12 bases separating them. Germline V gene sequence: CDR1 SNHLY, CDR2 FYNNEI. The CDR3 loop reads CASSWDIANSPLHF. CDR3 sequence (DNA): TGTGCCAGCAGTTGGGACATAGCCAATTCACCCCTCCACTTT.

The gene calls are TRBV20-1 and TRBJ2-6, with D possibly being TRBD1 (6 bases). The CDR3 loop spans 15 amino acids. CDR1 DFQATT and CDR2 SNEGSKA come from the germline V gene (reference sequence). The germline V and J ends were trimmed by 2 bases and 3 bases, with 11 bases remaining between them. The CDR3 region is CSARTGKGGANVLTF. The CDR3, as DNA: TGCAGTGCTAGAACAGGGAAAGGTGGGGCCAACGTCCTGACTTTC.

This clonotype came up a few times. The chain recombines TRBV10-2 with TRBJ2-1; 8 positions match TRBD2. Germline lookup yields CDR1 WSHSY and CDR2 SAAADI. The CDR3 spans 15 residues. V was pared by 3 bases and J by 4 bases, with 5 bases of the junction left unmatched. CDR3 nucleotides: TGCGCCAGCAGTGATAAACTAGCGGTATACAATGAGCAGTTCTTC. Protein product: CASSDKLAVYNEQFF.